Below, 17 T cell receptor beta chains from the same sample are listed, as sequenced in a study of cytomegalovirus exposure and HLA in healthy donors. The PCR used 60 Vbeta and 13 Jbeta primers. Assay: immunoSEQ multiplex PCR; the TCRdb copy retains only in-frame clones and omits some. The profile covers approximately 130,000 clones, with around 75% appearing a single time and roughly 3.1% taken by the ten largest. Sequenced: PBMCs. The receptors were gathered from a man between 25 and 39 years old in good health and CMV-seronegative.

The genes are TRBV9 and TRBJ2-3; no definite D call. The V and J ends lost 0 bases and 7 bases respectively, with 15 bases between them. Germline values: CDR1 SGDLS, CDR2 YYNGEE. This CDR3 has 15 amino acids. The CDR3 sequence is CASSVDLSRSNTQYF. In DNA, the CDR3 is TGTGCCAGCAGCGTAGACTTATCCCGGTCGAATACGCAGTATTTT. Together with reference TRBV9 and TRBJ2-3, the CDR3 gives the full variable domain: DSGVTQTPKHLITATGQRVTLRCSPRSGDLSVYWYQQSLDQGLQFLIQYYNGEERAKGNILERFSAQQFPDLHSELNLSSLELGDSALYFCASSVDLSRSNTQYFGPGTRLTVL.

This clone was recorded a few times. This sequence joins TRBV4-1 and TRBJ1-2; a possible D gene is TRBD1 (5 bases). V was clipped by 5 bases and J by 4 bases, with 23 bases between them. This CDR3 has 17 residues. Germline V gene lookup returns CDR1 MGHRA and CDR2 YSYEKL. CDR3 nucleotides: TGCGCCAGCAGCAACCCAGGCCGGAACAGGCCTTTCTATGGCTACACCTTC. Translating gives CASSNPGRNRPFYGYTF.

This chain connects TRBV13 to TRBJ2-7; 13 bases are a match to TRBD2. CDR1 and CDR2 from the germline V gene are PRHDT and FYEKMQ (reference sequence). CDR3 length: 18 amino acids. The J segment lost 7 bases and the V segment lost 1 base, leaving 13 bases of the junction unmatched. In DNA form, the CDR3 reads TGTGCCAGCAGCTTAGACGAGCCAGGACTAGCGGGGGAGGGGGAGCAGTACTTC. This sequence encodes CASSLDEPGLAGEGEQYF.

Only one count was recorded for this clone. CDR3 nucleotides: TGTGCCTGGAGTGACGGATTCGGGATCACCTTC. As protein: CAWSDGFGITF. The chain links TRBV30 to TRBJ1-2; D is ambiguous. The CDR3 totals 11 residues. Germline V gives CDR1 GTSNPN, CDR2 SVGIG (reference sequence). The V gene lost 1 base and the J gene lost 13 bases, with 13 bases spanning the gap. Complete variable domain (other parts from reference TRBV30 and TRBJ1-2): SQTIHQWPATLVQPVGSPLSLECTVEGTSNPNLYWYRQAAGRGLQLLFYSVGIGQISSEVPQNLSASRPQDRQFILSSKKLLLSDSGFYLCAWSDGFGITFGSGTRLTVV.

The rearrangement links TRBV4-1 to TRBJ2-3; D is perhaps TRBD2 (6 bases). The V and J ends lost 1 base and 4 bases respectively, with 12 bases between them. This CDR3 spans 15 amino acids. Germline CDR1 and CDR2: MGHRA and YSYEKL. The CDR3 nucleotides are TGCGCCAGCAGCCAAGCCATCCGCGGGGCAGATACGCAGTATTTT. Its translation is CASSQAIRGADTQYF.

The rearrangement links TRBV2 to TRBJ2-3; 7 nucleotides match TRBD2. The germline V gene has CDR1 SNHLY and CDR2 FYNNEI. The length of the CDR3 is 14 residues. V lost 7 bases to trimming and J lost 7 bases; unmatched junction nucleotides: 11. The CDR3 spells CASKLSSGLNTQYF. In DNA form, the CDR3 reads TGTGCCAGCAAATTGTCTAGCGGACTAAATACGCAGTATTTT. Together with reference TRBV2 and TRBJ2-3, the CDR3 gives the full variable domain: EPEVTQTPSHQVTQMGQEVILRCVPISNHLYFYWYRQILGQKVEFLVSFYNNEISEKSEIFDDQFSVERPDGSNFTLKIRSTKLEDSAMYFCASKLSSGLNTQYFGPGTRLTVL.

This clone was recorded a few times. The rearrangement joins TRBV19 to TRBJ1-2, with D possibly TRBD1 on 6 matching bases. Trimming took off 5 bases at V and 4 bases at J, with 14 bases between the two ends. CDR3 size: 14 residues. CDR1 and CDR2 (germline): LNHDA, SQIVND (reference sequence). The CDR3 DNA is TGTGCCAGTAGTCGTCCGGACAGTTCCTATGGCTACACCTTC. This encodes CASSRPDSSYGYTF.

The chain uses TRBV4-3 and TRBJ1-4; the D is unclear. V lost 1 base and J lost 4, with 7 bases in between. The CDR3 length is 14 residues. CDR1 is LGHNA, CDR2 YSLEER, per germline. The DNA for the CDR3 is TGCGCCAGCAGCCAAGGACAAATTAATGAAAAACTGTTTTTT. Translated: CASSQGQINEKLFF.

The gene calls are TRBV27 and TRBJ2-1; 11 nucleotides line up with TRBD1. The CDR3 is made up of 15 amino acids. CDR1 MNHEY and CDR2 SMNVEV come from the germline V gene (reference sequence). The V gene end was trimmed by 3 bases and the J gene end by 5 bases; junction bases not matched to a gene: 3. CDR3 DNA: TGTGCCAGCAGTTTCGGGACAGGGGGGGACAATGAGCAGTTCTTC. This codes for CASSFGTGGDNEQFF.

The CDR3 loop is CAISESDNEQFF. The CDR3 bases are TGTGCCATCAGTGAGTCCGACAATGAGCAGTTCTTC. The chain recombines TRBV10-3 with TRBJ2-1; unclear D gene. Trimming removed 0 bases at V and 5 bases at J, with 2 bases between. The CDR3 contains 12 residues. CDR1 ENHRY and CDR2 SYGVKD come from the germline V gene.

The chain carries TRBV10-2 and TRBJ2-2, with TRBD2 matching over 7 bases. This CDR3 is built from 13 residues. Germline V gives CDR1 WSHSY, CDR2 SAAADI. The CDR3 here is CGVGTIRAGELFF. The CDR3 DNA reads TGCGGTGTGGGGACTATTCGGGCCGGGGAGCTGTTTTTT.

V and J are TRBV5-1 and TRBJ1-1, with 9 bases that match TRBD1. CDR3 length: 16 amino acids. CDR1 and CDR2 (germline): SGHRS, YFSETQ. V shed 7 bases and J 3 bases; nucleotides not matched to a gene: 13. The CDR3 region has the DNA TGCGCCAGCGGACAGGGGTTCGGTTTAGTAGACACTGAAGCTTTCTTT. Protein: CASGQGFGLVDTEAFF.

The V call is TRBV27, the J call TRBJ1-5; D gene ambiguous. Germline CDR1 MNHEY, CDR2 SMNVEV (reference sequence). CDR3 size: 13 residues. Trimming took 3 bases from V and 4 from J, leaving 7 bases between them. The CDR3 protein is CASSFGLNQPQHF. In DNA, the CDR3 is TGTGCCAGCAGTTTTGGGCTTAATCAGCCCCAGCATTTT.

This clone was recorded a few times. The V call is TRBV19, the J call TRBJ1-2; no clear D. V dropped 7 bases and J dropped 7 bases, with 16 bases sitting between them. The germline V gene has CDR1 LNHDA and CDR2 SQIVND (reference sequence). The CDR3 loop spans 13 amino acids. The CDR3 DNA sequence: TGTGCCAGTACCGAATATTCCGAGCTTGGCTACACCTTC. Translated, it gives CASTEYSELGYTF.

As for this clone: The junction departs from the called germline gene at one end, perhaps through a read error. The J gene is TRBJ2-4, the V gene TRBV28; possible D gene TRBD2, 5 bases. Germline loops: CDR1 MDHEN, CDR2 SYDVKM. The CDR3 has 17 residues. The CDR3 region is CASSKTRTSSQKHSGHF. The CDR3 bases are TGTGCCAGCAGTAAGACCCGAACTTCTAGCCAAAAACATTCAGGACACTTC.

The genes are TRBV7-2 and TRBJ1-1; 8 nucleotides line up with TRBD1. CDR3 length equals 15 residues. Trimming removed 5 bases from V and 6 bases from J; junction bases left unmatched: 11. Germline assignment: CDR1 SGHTA and CDR2 FQGNSA. DNA of the CDR3: TGTGCCAGCAGCGCGAGACAGGGGCGGGCATCTGAAGCTTTCTTT. Translation gives CASSARQGRASEAFF.

CDR3 sequence (DNA): TGTGCCAGCAGGGCACCGGGACAGGGGAATTCACCCCTCCACTTT. It yields the protein CASRAPGQGNSPLHF. This sequence joins TRBV7-6 and TRBJ1-6; 10 positions agree with TRBD1. J lost 7 bases, V lost 6 bases, and 6 bases had no gene match. The CDR3 runs 15 residues. In germline, CDR1 is SGHVS, CDR2 FNYEAQ.